This T cell receptor (beta chain) was obtained from a study of shared clonotypes between healthy human individuals. Original methodology: Filtering differed for immunoSEQ, which gave only junction sequences without quality scores. Method: immunoSEQ multiplex PCR; TCRdb's copy keeps in-frame clones and lacks some. From that table come the V and J calls and clone size; the DNA was used to work out D and trimming. Seen here are approximately 2.5 million clones, under 95% observed once, and the top ten hold approximately 0.36%. Germline values: CDR1 LNHDA, CDR2 SQIVND (reference sequence). This CDR3 region has 16 residues. V shed 10 bases and J 2 bases; nucleotides not matched to a gene: 12. This clone has just one count. The donors, all of them Caucasian adults, lived in Nashville, Tennessee.

The clonotype originates from a man between 18 and 35 years old in good health. Some clones in this sample may be carry-over from other donors' samples. The chain employs TRBV19 and TRBJ1-3, with 9 bases fitting TRBD1. The sequenced sample was naive CD4+ T cells from PBMCs. Indicated subset: CD45RA+ positively selected. The CDR3 DNA sequence: TGTGCCACCCAACCGGGACAGGGTTCGGCTGGAAACACCATATATTTT. Translation gives CATQPGQGSAGNTIYF.